This TCR beta chain is from a study of blood T cells in healthy people across ages. Across the study: About one barcoded beta molecule per two T cells came from capture by template switching. General observations from the study: While age rose, TCR beta diversity per million T cells dropped in a roughly linear way.

In the case of this clonotype: Its cognate antigen is unknown.

The CDR3 runs 14 residues. CDR1 and CDR2 (germline): MGHDK, SYGVNS. Trimming removed 3 bases at V and 3 bases at J, with 12 bases between. Next came a second PCR, run for about 6 to 12 cycles, which used a sample-barcoded 5' primer along with a J-beta primer mix. Sequencing of every sample gave 3 million or more CDR3-containing paired-end reads. TCRdb analysed the 5' RACE reads with MiXCR anew, one entry per CDR3 protein. The sample shows some 780,000 distinct CDR3 sequences, about 61% of them seen only once. Sequencing used blood. This clonotype was sampled from a man in his forties in good health. The rearrangement joins TRBV25-1 to TRBJ2-7, with unresolved D. The CDR3 loop is CASSEENSHYEQYF. DNA of the CDR3: TGTGCCAGCAGTGAGGAGAACAGCCACTACGAGCAGTACTTC.